This T cell receptor beta chain derives from a study of T cell responses to AZD1222 COVID-19 vaccine. Study-level findings and limits: Breadth and depth of Spike-specific TCRs rose after two AZD1222 doses.

Libraries were prepared by immunoSEQ multiplex PCR; TCRdb keeps only in-frame clonotypes and omits some of them. Among around 160,000 clones listed, less than 95% were seen once. About this clone itself: Its antigen is undetermined.

The CDR3 is made up of 11 amino acids. Trimming removed 9 bases at V and 7 bases at J, with 9 bases between. The TCR originated in an adult in good health. The sequences come from peripheral blood, collected on day 0 of AZD1222 vaccination. The chain recombines TRBV12-3 or TRBV12-4 with TRBJ2-2; tentative D call: TRBD2 (6 bases). CDR3 DNA: TGTGCCAGTCCCGGGGGCGGGGAGCTGTTTTTT. Protein sequence: CASPGGGELFF.